A selection of T cell receptor beta chains follows, all from one sample in a study of blood T cell repertoires in COVID-19. Assay: immunoSEQ multiplex PCR; the TCRdb copy retains only in-frame clones and omits some. The data contain 250,000 to 300,000 clones, around four fifths of them seen just once; the ten biggest clones take up roughly 4.6%. Sample: peripheral blood. These receptors were taken from a man aged 55 to 70 who had recovered from COVID-19. Each CDR3 is given with its conserved first and last residue. Each record gives: V gene, J gene, D gene, clone size, CDR3 DNA, CDR3 protein. The D gene is left open where the match is weak. Expanded clones get a size class; other rows say once, few or many, or leave the size out.

TRBV15	TRBJ1-5	TRBD1	NA	TGTGCCACCAGCAAAGAACCGTTTGGGACAGGGGATAGCAATCAGCCCCAGCATTTT	CATSKEPFGTGDSNQPQHF
TRBV7-2	TRBJ2-1	TRBD2	NA	TGTGCCAGCAGCCTCAAGTGGGGCGGGAGCAACAATGAGCAGTTCTTC	CASSLKWGGSNNEQFF
TRBV27	TRBJ2-7	TRBD2	NA	TGTGCCAGCAAAATCGGGACTAGCGGGACCTACGAGCAGTACTTC	CASKIGTSGTYEQYF
TRBV13	TRBJ1-1	NA	NA	TGTGCCAGCAGCTTGCGGGTAGGGGGAGAAGCTTTCTTT	CASSLRVGGEAFF
TRBV27	TRBJ1-4	NA	NA	TGTGCCAGCCGAGGGAGGTTAAGTGAAAAACTGTTTTTT	CASRGRLSEKLFF
TRBV5-1	TRBJ1-1	TRBD1	NA	TGCGCCAGCAGCTGGGGACAGGGGAACACTGAAGCTTTCTTT	CASSWGQGNTEAFF
TRBV15	TRBJ1-6	TRBD1	NA	TGTGCCACCAGCCTTCATGGGACAGTTAATTCACCCCTCCACTTT	CATSLHGTVNSPLHF
TRBV27	TRBJ1-5	NA	NA	TGTGCCAGCAGTTTACTGGGCACCAATCAGCCCCAGCATTTT	CASSLLGTNQPQHF
TRBV19	TRBJ2-1	NA	NA	TGTGCCAGTAGAGACTATTACAATGAGCAGTTCTTC	CASRDYYNEQFF
TRBV25-1	TRBJ1-4	NA	NA	TGTGCCAGCAGCGTCGGACAGTCTAATGAAAAACTGTTTTTT	CASSVGQSNEKLFF
TRBV5-4	TRBJ1-1	NA	NA	TGTGCCGAGGGCGGATTGAGAGGTCTGAACACTGAAGCTTTCTTT	CAEGGLRGLNTEAFF
TRBV7-2	TRBJ2-7	TRBD1	few	TGTGCCAGCAGCTCCTTGGACAGGGCCGAGCAGTACTTC	CASSSLDRAEQYF
TRBV5-1	TRBJ2-7	NA	once	TGCGCCAGCAGCTTGGGCAACGTGGCCGAGCAGTACTTC	CASSLGNVAEQYF
TRBV19	TRBJ1-5	NA	few	TGTGCCAGTAGTCAGGGTAGGGAAGGCGTTCAGCCCCAGCATTTT	CASSQGREGVQPQHF
TRBV6-5	TRBJ1-5	TRBD1	NA	TGTGCCAGCAGCCGGGACAGGGTACAGCCCCAGCATTTT	CASSRDRVQPQHF
TRBV5-1	TRBJ1-2	NA	NA	TGCGCCAGCAGCCCGACAGGCGACTATGGCTACACCTTC	CASSPTGDYGYTF
TRBV9	TRBJ2-2	NA	once	TGTGCCAGCAGCGTAATTGGTAGTTCGAACACCGGGGAGCTGTTTTTT	CASSVIGSSNTGELFF
TRBV7-3	TRBJ1-3	NA	NA	TGTGCCAGCAGCTTAAGCGGACAGAGTGGAAACACCATATATTTT	CASSLSGQSGNTIYF
TRBV5-4	TRBJ2-1	NA	NA	TGTGCCAGCAGTTCTTGGGCACCCAATGAGCAGTTCTTC	CASSSWAPNEQFF
TRBV15	TRBJ2-3	TRBD2	NA	TGTGCCACCAGCAGAGAAAAAACTAGCGGGGACACAGATACGCAGTATTTT	CATSREKTSGDTDTQYF
TRBV2	TRBJ2-7	NA	few	TGTGCCAGCAGTGAGCCGGGCGGGGGCCTCTCCTACGAGCAGTACTTC	CASSEPGGGLSYEQYF
TRBV24-1	TRBJ2-3	NA	NA	TGTGCCACCAGTGGGGGACACACAGATACGCAGTATTTT	CATSGGHTDTQYF
TRBV5-4	TRBJ2-1	TRBD2	NA	TGTGCCAGCAGCGTCTTTGGGACTAGCTCCTACAATGAGCAGTTCTTC	CASSVFGTSSYNEQFF
TRBV5-8	TRBJ2-7	NA	NA	TGTGCCAGCAGCTCCTACTACGAGCAGTACTTC	CASSSYYEQYF
TRBV29-1	TRBJ2-5	NA	NA	TGCAGCGTTGACCAATTGGGACACCCCCAAGAGACCCAGTACTTC	CSVDQLGHPQETQYF
TRBV30	TRBJ2-4	TRBD1	NA	TGTGCCTGGAGTCTACAGGGGAACATTCAGTACTTC	CAWSLQGNIQYF
TRBV27	TRBJ2-7	TRBD1	NA	TGTGCCAGCAGCCTTTCCGGGACAGGGGCCGAGCAGTACTTC	CASSLSGTGAEQYF
TRBV30	TRBJ1-6	TRBD1	NA	TGTGCCTGGAGTGAACAGGACAGGGCTAAGGCAAATTCACCCCTCCACTTT	CAWSEQDRAKANSPLHF
TRBV18	TRBJ1-2	NA	few	TGTGCCAGCTCACCAGGATTGGGAGATGGCTACACCTTC	CASSPGLGDGYTF
TRBV2	TRBJ2-3	NA	NA	TGTGCCAGCAGTGAAGGGCGGACTACCCGGAGCACAGATACGCAGTATTTT	CASSEGRTTRSTDTQYF
TRBV28	TRBJ1-3	TRBD1	few	TGTGCCAGCAGTAGCCCCGGGACAGGGAAAGTCACCATATATTTT	CASSSPGTGKVTIYF
TRBV3-1/TRBV3-2	TRBJ1-4	NA	NA	TGTGCCAGCAGCCGGGCTGAGAAACTGTTTTTT	CASSRAEKLFF
TRBV19	TRBJ2-1	NA	NA	TGTGCCAGTATAGGGGGACATCGGTCCTACAATGAGCAGTTCTTC	CASIGGHRSYNEQFF
TRBV4-1	TRBJ2-5	TRBD2	NA	TGCGCCAGCAGCCAAAATTGGGCGGGAGACCAAGAGACCCAGTACTTC	CASSQNWAGDQETQYF
TRBV11-2	TRBJ2-3	TRBD1	NA	TGTGCCAGCAGCTTAGGTACCGGGACAGGGTCCGATACGCAGTATTTT	CASSLGTGTGSDTQYF
TRBV6-1	TRBJ1-1	NA	NA	TGTGCCAGCAGGGACTCAGGGACTGGCCCTGGGGCTTTCTTT	CASRDSGTGPGAFF
TRBV5-4	TRBJ1-2	NA	NA	TGTGCCAGCAGCTTAGGGCAGGGAAGTAACTATGGCTACACCTTC	CASSLGQGSNYGYTF
TRBV30	TRBJ1-1	NA	NA	TGTGCCTGGAGCGCCAGCGGAAACACTGAAGCTTTCTTT	CAWSASGNTEAFF
TRBV6-1	TRBJ1-1	TRBD1	NA	TGTGCCAGCAGTGACAGGGGGCGCTCGAACACTGAAGCTTTCTTT	CASSDRGRSNTEAFF